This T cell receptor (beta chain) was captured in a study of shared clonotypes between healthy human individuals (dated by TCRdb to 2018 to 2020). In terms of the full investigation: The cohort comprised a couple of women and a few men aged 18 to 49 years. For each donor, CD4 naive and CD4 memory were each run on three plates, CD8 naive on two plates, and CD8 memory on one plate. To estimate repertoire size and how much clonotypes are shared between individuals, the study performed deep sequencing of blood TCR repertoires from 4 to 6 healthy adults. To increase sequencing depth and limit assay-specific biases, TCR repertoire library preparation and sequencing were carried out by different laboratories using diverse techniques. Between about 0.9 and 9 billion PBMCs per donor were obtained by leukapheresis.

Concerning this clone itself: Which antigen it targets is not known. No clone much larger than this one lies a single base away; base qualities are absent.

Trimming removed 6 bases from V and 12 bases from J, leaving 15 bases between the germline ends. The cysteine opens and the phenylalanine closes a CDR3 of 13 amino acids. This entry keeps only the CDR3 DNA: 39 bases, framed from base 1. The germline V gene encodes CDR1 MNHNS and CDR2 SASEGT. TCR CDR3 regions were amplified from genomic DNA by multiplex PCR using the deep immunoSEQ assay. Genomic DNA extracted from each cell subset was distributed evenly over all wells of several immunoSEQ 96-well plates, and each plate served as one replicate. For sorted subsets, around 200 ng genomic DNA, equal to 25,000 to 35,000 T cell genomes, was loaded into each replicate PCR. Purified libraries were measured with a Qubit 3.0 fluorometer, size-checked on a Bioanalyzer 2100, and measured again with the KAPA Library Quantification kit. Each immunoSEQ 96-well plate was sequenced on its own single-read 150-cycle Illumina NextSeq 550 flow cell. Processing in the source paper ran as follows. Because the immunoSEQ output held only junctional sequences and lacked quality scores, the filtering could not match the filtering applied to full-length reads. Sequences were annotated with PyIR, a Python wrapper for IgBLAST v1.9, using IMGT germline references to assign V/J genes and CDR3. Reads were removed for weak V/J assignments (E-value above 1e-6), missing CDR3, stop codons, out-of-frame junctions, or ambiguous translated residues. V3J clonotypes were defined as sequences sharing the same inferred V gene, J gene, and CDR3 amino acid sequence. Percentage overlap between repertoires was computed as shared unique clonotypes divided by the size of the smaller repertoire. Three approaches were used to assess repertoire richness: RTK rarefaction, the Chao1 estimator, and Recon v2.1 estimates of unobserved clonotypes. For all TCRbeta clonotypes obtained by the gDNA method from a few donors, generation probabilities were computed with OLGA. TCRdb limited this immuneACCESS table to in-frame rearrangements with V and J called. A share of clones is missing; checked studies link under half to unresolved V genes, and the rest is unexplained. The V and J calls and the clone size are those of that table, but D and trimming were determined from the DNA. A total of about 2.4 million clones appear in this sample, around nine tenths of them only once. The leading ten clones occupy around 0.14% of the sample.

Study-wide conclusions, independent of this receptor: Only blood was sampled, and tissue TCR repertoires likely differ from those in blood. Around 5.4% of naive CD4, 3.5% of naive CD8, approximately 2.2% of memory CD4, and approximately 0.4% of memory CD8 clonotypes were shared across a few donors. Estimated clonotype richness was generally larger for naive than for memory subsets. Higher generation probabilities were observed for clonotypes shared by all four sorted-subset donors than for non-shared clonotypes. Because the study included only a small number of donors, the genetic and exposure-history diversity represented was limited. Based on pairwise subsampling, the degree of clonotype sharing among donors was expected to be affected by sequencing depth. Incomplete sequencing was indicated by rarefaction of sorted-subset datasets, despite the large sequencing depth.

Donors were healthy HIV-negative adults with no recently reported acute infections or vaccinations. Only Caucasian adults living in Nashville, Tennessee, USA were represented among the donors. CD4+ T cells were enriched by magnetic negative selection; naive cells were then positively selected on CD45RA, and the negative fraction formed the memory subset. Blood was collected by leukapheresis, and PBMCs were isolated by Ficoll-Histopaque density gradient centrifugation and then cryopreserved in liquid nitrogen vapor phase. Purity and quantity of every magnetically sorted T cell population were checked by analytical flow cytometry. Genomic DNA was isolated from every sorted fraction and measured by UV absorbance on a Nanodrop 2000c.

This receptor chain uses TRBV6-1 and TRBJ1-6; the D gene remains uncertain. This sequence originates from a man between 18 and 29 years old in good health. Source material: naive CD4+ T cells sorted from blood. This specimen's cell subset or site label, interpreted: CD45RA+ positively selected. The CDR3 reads CASSDLRPEPLHF. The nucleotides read TGTGCCAGCAGCGACCTTCGACCGGAACCCCTCCACTTT.